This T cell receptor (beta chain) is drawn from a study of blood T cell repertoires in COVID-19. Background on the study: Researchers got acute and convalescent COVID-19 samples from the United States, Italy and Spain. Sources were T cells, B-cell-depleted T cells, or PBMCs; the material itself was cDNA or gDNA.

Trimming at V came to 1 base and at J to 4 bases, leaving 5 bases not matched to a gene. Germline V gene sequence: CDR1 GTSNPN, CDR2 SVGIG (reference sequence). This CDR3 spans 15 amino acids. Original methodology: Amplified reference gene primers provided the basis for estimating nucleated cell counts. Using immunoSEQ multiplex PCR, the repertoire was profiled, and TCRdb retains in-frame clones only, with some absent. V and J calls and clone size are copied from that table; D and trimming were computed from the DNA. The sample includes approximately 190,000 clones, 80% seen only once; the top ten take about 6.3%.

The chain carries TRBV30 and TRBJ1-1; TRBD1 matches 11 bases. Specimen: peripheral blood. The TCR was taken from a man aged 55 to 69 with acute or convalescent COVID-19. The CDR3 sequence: CAWSEDRGLATEAFF. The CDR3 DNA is TGTGCCTGGAGTGAGGACAGGGGGCTGGCCACTGAAGCTTTCTTT.